The 19 T cell receptor beta chains in this list originate from one sample, sequenced in a study of T cell responses to AZD1222 COVID-19 vaccine. Sequenced by immunoSEQ multiplex PCR; TCRdb stores in-frame clones only, minus some. Of 150,000 to 200,000 clones detected, over 85% appear once; the ten largest clones hold less than 4.5%. The sample was peripheral blood, taken 28 days after the second dose of the MenACWY control vaccine. The receptor set was obtained from an adult who received the MenACWY meningococcal vaccine as a control.

The rearrangement joins TRBV24-1 to TRBJ2-3, with D tentatively TRBD1 (5 bases). This CDR3 comprises 16 residues. V lost 0 bases to trimming and J lost 3 bases, with 12 bases between them. Germline values: CDR1 KGHDR, CDR2 SFDVKD. DNA of the CDR3: TGTGCCACCAGTGATTTGGACAGCCTTCTGACAGATACGCAGTATTTT. Amino acids: CATSDLDSLLTDTQYF.

A single count supports this clone. V and J are TRBV19 and TRBJ2-7; 10 nucleotides agree with TRBD2. CDR1 is LNHDA, CDR2 SQIVND, per germline (reference sequence). The length of the CDR3 is 15 residues. The trim removed 6 bases at V and 4 bases at J, leaving 9 bases unmatched. CDR3 residues: CASRISGRTYYEQYF. The CDR3 DNA follows: TGTGCCAGTAGGATTAGCGGGAGGACCTATTACGAGCAGTACTTC.

This rearrangement joins TRBV18 to TRBJ1-1; no firm D call. The germline CDR1 and CDR2 sequences are KGHSH and LQKENI. V was shortened by 3 bases and J by 1 base, with 9 bases between the two germline ends. The CDR3 sequence is 14 residues long. The CDR3 loop is CASSPSAGNTEAFF. The CDR3 nucleotides are TGTGCCAGCTCACCCTCGGCCGGGAACACTGAAGCTTTCTTT.

As regards this clone: The sample contains more than one DNA sequence encoding this CDR3. The rearrangement uses TRBV7-2 and TRBJ2-5; no reliable D call. Germline V gives CDR1 SGHTA, CDR2 FQGNSA. The CDR3 length is 13 residues. The V gene lost 2 bases and the J gene lost 4 bases, with 8 bases spanning the gap. The chain's CDR3 is CASSLRPRETQYF. In DNA form, the CDR3 reads TGTGCCAGCAGCTTACGTCCTCGAGAGACCCAGTACTTC. The full variable domain, rest sourced from reference TRBV7-2 and TRBJ2-5, is GAGVSQSPSNKVTEKGKDVELRCDPISGHTALYWYRQSLGQGLEFLIYFQGNSAPDKSGLPSDRFSAERTGGSVSTLTIQRTQQEDSAVYLCASSLRPRETQYFGPGTRLLVL.

This clone appeared a single time. The chain joins TRBV24-1 to TRBJ2-4, with a tentative D call TRBD2 (5 bases). This CDR3 spans 13 amino acids. With 6 bases removed from V and 4 bases from J, the gap between germline ends came to 9 bases. Germline CDR1 and CDR2: KGHDR and SFDVKD. The CDR3 spells CATSQTGKNIQYF. The DNA for the CDR3 is TGTGCCACCAGTCAGACGGGAAAAAACATTCAGTACTTC.

V and J are TRBV30 and TRBJ1-5, with 8 bases matching TRBD1. Trimming took 5 bases from V and 6 from J; bases not matched to a gene: 6. This CDR3 comprises 13 residues. CDR1 is GTSNPN and CDR2 is SVGIG in the germline V gene (reference sequence). Written as DNA, the CDR3 is TGTGCCTGGGGACAGGGTTTGGGTCAGCCCCAGCATTTT. Amino acids: CAWGQGLGQPQHF. Full variable domain (outside the CDR3, taken from reference TRBV30 and TRBJ1-5): SQTIHQWPATLVQPVGSPLSLECTVEGTSNPNLYWYRQAAGRGLQLLFYSVGIGQISSEVPQNLSASRPQDRQFILSSKKLLLSDSGFYLCAWGQGLGQPQHFGDGTRLSIL.

CDR3 protein: CASSPSGGSNQPQHF. DNA for the CDR3: TGTGCCAGCAGTCCATCAGGGGGAAGCAATCAGCCCCAGCATTTT. J is TRBJ1-5 and V is TRBV28, with 7 bases that match TRBD1. After removal of 5 bases from V and 1 base from J, the junction contained 5 bases not matched to a gene. CDR1 MDHEN and CDR2 SYDVKM come from the germline V gene. The CDR3 spans 15 residues.

This sequence joins TRBV6-2 or TRBV6-3 and TRBJ1-2; 9 positions agree with TRBD1. The CDR3 sequence is 13 residues long. Germline values: CDR1 MNHEY, CDR2 SVGEGT. J gave up 4 bases and V 4 bases, and 1 base lay outside the gene matches. This CDR3 reads CASSLDRGYGYTF. The DNA for the CDR3 is TGTGCCAGCAGTTTGGACAGGGGCTATGGCTACACCTTC.

The gene calls are TRBV19 and TRBJ1-4; 10 bases are a match to TRBD1. There are 14 residues in the CDR3. Germline V gene lookup returns CDR1 LNHDA and CDR2 SQIVND (reference sequence). V lost 6 bases, J lost 8 bases, and 6 bases stayed unmatched. CDR3 sequence (DNA): TGTGCCAGTAGCCGACAGGGGGCAGGGGAAAAACTGTTTTTT. This translates into CASSRQGAGEKLFF. Full variable domain (remainder filled in from reference TRBV19 and TRBJ1-4): DGGITQSPKYLFRKEGQNVTLSCEQNLNHDAMYWYRQDPGQGLRLIYYSQIVNDFQKGDIAEGYSVSREKKESFPLTVTSAQKNPTAFYLCASSRQGAGEKLFFGSGTQLSVL.

J is TRBJ2-1 and V is TRBV28; 9 positions match TRBD2. V gave up 3 bases and J gave up 8 bases; unmatched junction bases: 11. CDR1 and CDR2 from the germline V gene are MDHEN and SYDVKM. This CDR3 is 16 amino acids long. CDR3 sequence (DNA): TGTGCCAGCAGTTTTCGTGGGCGGGAGGGCCTAGATGAGCAGTTCTTC. Protein sequence: CASSFRGREGLDEQFF.

The chain recombines TRBV6-2 or TRBV6-3 with TRBJ2-7, with 8 bases matching TRBD2. CDR3 size: 15 residues. Trimming removed 2 bases from V and 2 bases from J; junction bases left unmatched: 5. Germline V lookup: CDR1 MNHEY, CDR2 SVGEGT. CDR3 DNA sequence: TGTGCCAGCAGTTACGAACTAGCGGAGCCCTACGAGCAGTACTTC. Protein product: CASSYELAEPYEQYF.

This clone has a handful of counts. This chain joins TRBV10-3 and TRBJ2-3, with D possibly TRBD2 on 6 matching bases. The CDR3 is 14 residues long. V lost 7 bases and J 0 bases, leaving 11 bases between the germline ends. In germline, CDR1 is ENHRY, CDR2 SYGVKD. The CDR3 DNA follows: TGTGCCATCAAGGCGGGAACAAGCACAGATACGCAGTATTTT. As protein: CAIKAGTSTDTQYF.

This sequence joins TRBV5-1 and TRBJ2-7; D perhaps matches TRBD2 (6 bases). V was pared by 4 bases and J by 4 bases, with 9 bases between. The germline V gene encodes CDR1 SGHRS and CDR2 YFSETQ. The CDR3 is 12 residues long. The CDR3 reads CASSEAGYEQYF. As DNA, the CDR3 is TGCGCCAGCAGCGAGGCGGGGTACGAGCAGTACTTC.

This rearrangement joins TRBV19 to TRBJ2-1; tentatively, D is TRBD2 (5 bases). This CDR3 contains 15 residues. Germline assignment: CDR1 LNHDA and CDR2 SQIVND (reference sequence). The V end lost 7 bases, the J end lost 4 bases, and 17 bases lay between the germline ends. CDR3 in amino acids: CASMGWAGPYNEQFF. The CDR3 bases are TGTGCCAGTATGGGGTGGGCGGGTCCGTACAATGAGCAGTTCTTC. The entire variable domain, with the rest obtained from reference TRBV19 and TRBJ2-1, is as follows: DGGITQSPKYLFRKEGQNVTLSCEQNLNHDAMYWYRQDPGQGLRLIYYSQIVNDFQKGDIAEGYSVSREKKESFPLTVTSAQKNPTAFYLCASMGWAGPYNEQFFGPGTRLTVL.

The chain joins TRBV30 to TRBJ1-5; D remains unclear. Germline CDR1 is GTSNPN and CDR2 is SVGIG (reference sequence). This CDR3 region has 13 residues. Trimming shortened V by 2 bases and J by 7 bases, and 12 bases separated the two germline ends. DNA for the CDR3: TGTGCCTGGAGTCACGGGCCCAGCCAGCCCCAGCATTTT. Its translation is CAWSHGPSQPQHF.

The chain has TRBV14 and TRBJ2-5; tentatively, D is TRBD1 (5 bases). The CDR3 has 14 amino acids. Germline-derived CDR1 and CDR2 are SGHDN and FVKESK. V dropped 0 bases and J dropped 5 bases, with 10 bases sitting between them. CDR3 in DNA: TGTGCCAGCAGCCAAGATCGACAGTCGGAGACCCAGTACTTC. The encoded protein is CASSQDRQSETQYF.

V gene TRBV11-3 combines with J gene TRBJ2-1; 8 nucleotides agree with TRBD2. The CDR3 has 15 amino acids. After removal of 5 bases from V and 4 bases from J, the junction contained 7 bases not matched to a gene. Germline values: CDR1 SGHNT, CDR2 YENEEA. In DNA, the CDR3 is TGTGCCAGCAGCCGAACTAGCGGAAATTACAATGAGCAGTTCTTC. It codes for CASSRTSGNYNEQFF.

In its sample, this clone was seen once. The chain carries TRBV7-9 and TRBJ2-1; D is undetermined. Looked up from germline, CDR1 is SEHNR and CDR2 is FQNEAQ (reference sequence). Trimming stripped 4 bases from V and 6 bases from J, with 7 bases between. The CDR3 has 12 amino acids. CDR3 sequence (DNA): TGTGCCAGCAGCTCCCCGACCAATGAGCAGTTCTTC. Its protein product is CASSSPTNEQFF. Supplemented by reference TRBV7-9 and TRBJ2-1, the full variable domain reads DTGVSQNPRHKITKRGQNVTFRCDPISEHNRLYWYRQTLGQGPEFLTYFQNEAQLEKSRLLSDRFSAERPKGSFSTLEIQRTEQGDSAMYLCASSSPTNEQFFGPGTRLTVL.

This rearrangement joins TRBV4-1 to TRBJ1-5; D is uncertain. The CDR3 is 16 residues long. V lost 5 bases to trimming and J lost 0 bases, with 14 bases between them. Germline V gene data show CDR1 as MGHRA and CDR2 as YSYEKL. CDR3 sequence reads: CASSSNVRYSNQPQHF. CDR3 in DNA: TGCGCCAGCAGCTCCAACGTCAGGTATAGCAATCAGCCCCAGCATTTT.